This T cell receptor (beta chain) originates from a study of identical twins. The CDR3 has 15 residues. Trimming removed 6 bases from V and 3 bases from J; junction bases left unmatched: 5. The V gene's germline CDR1 is DFQATT and CDR2 SNEGSKA (reference sequence). MiXCR, run by TCRdb on the 5' RACE reads, gives a single entry per CDR3 protein. Of roughly 470,000 distinct CDR3 sequences in the sample, roughly an eighth are singletons; the top ten hold around 0.98%. These data also featured in a second study, about yellow fever vaccine responses in identical twins.

This clonotype originated in a woman between 18 and 30 years old in good health. The sequenced sample consisted of CD4+ T cells sorted from blood. V usage is TRBV20-1 and J usage is TRBJ2-5; 15 bases line up with TRBD2. CDR3 sequence reads: CSASGLAGGEETQYF. For the CDR3, the DNA is TGCAGTGCCTCAGGACTAGCGGGAGGGGAAGAGACCCAGTACTTC.